The source of this TCR beta chain is a study of regulatory T cells in long-lasting Graves disease. For TCR beta, libraries came from iRepertoire HTBI primers and Arm-PCR of CDR3 regions. TCRdb ran MiXCR on the multiplex PCR reads and lists one entry per CDR3 protein. The sample carries more than 300,000 distinct CDR3 sequences, over 9.5% recorded once. There are many counts of this clonotype. Time point in this sample: newly diagnosed GD, antithyroid drugs for less than 3 months. Researchers made the TCR library from RNA that was extracted from PBMCs. The EDTA tubes were filled with around 9.2 milliliters of drawn peripheral blood. V was pared by 5 bases and J by 7 bases, with 5 bases between. Germline V gene lookup returns CDR1 MNHEY and CDR2 SVGEGT. The CDR3 is made up of 11 amino acids. This same sample was also part of a study on T cells in Graves' hyperthyroidism and ophthalmopathy. That publication notes: The primer set for the first-round RT-PCR of the TCR CDR3 was HTBI.

The rearrangement joins TRBV6-2 or TRBV6-3 to TRBJ2-2; D is unclear. The TCR comes from a woman under 30 with Graves disease. The material sequenced was peripheral blood mononuclear cells (PBMCs), taken at new diagnosis, from a patient treated with antithyroid drugs. The CDR3 is CASSRLGELFF. The CDR3 region has the DNA TGTGCCAGCAGTCGCCTCGGGGAGCTGTTTTTT.